This TCR beta chain was sequenced in a study of T cells in Graves' hyperthyroidism and ophthalmopathy. The CDR3 regions of TCR beta were amplified from RNA transcripts. HTBI primers were used for first-round RT-PCR of the TCR CDR3. In TCRdb, the multiplex PCR reads were re-called with MiXCR into one record per CDR3 protein. The repertoire holds hundreds of thousands of distinct CDR3 sequences, with 15% to 18% as singletons. The CDR3 totals 11 residues. The V end was cut by 6 bases, the J end by 8 bases, with 8 bases between. This clonotype has a count of ten or more. This rearrangement joins TRBV12-3 or TRBV12-4 to TRBJ2-1; TRBD1 might be the D (7 bases). The receptor's source is a woman aged 18-29 years with Graves' hyperthyroidism. The material sequenced was blood. The CDR3 protein is CASSRGDEQFF. The CDR3 DNA reads TGTGCCAGCAGCAGGGGGGATGAGCAGTTCTTC.